A single sample gave rise to the 6 T cell receptor beta chains below, sequenced in a study of memory CD4+ T cells and cytomegalovirus serostatus. Sequenced by immunoSEQ multiplex PCR; TCRdb stores in-frame clones only, minus some. The table has about 56,000 clones, around 80% seen once. The sort gate was single viable CD3+CD4+CD8-CD45RO+ cells for memory CD4+ T cells. Specimen: memory CD4+ T cells from blood. The receptors here all came from an adult in good health and CMV-seronegative.

The V gene is TRBV7-9, the J gene TRBJ2-1; TRBD2 aligns across 8 bases. Losses at the gene ends were 6 bases for V and 6 bases for J; bases not matched to a gene: 7. Looked up from germline, CDR1 is SEHNR and CDR2 is FQNEAQ (reference sequence). The length of the CDR3 is 14 residues. DNA for the CDR3: TGTGCCAGCAGGCAGGGACTAGTTGGCAATGAGCAGTTCTTC. This codes for CASRQGLVGNEQFF.

The rearrangement joins TRBV4-3 to TRBJ1-2; TRBD1 might be the D (5 bases). The CDR3 has 14 amino acids. Germline-derived CDR1 and CDR2 are LGHNA and YSLEER. The ends were cut back, 1 base at V and 6 bases at J, with 12 bases in the middle. The CDR3 nucleotides read TGCGCCAGCAGCCAAGGGATTGAGGGGCATGGCTACACCTTC. Amino acids: CASSQGIEGHGYTF.

This clone was observed a few times. The chain has TRBV7-2 and TRBJ1-3; no reliable D call. V was shortened by 5 bases and J by 2 bases, with 13 bases between the two germline ends. The CDR3 spans 15 residues. Germline CDR1 and CDR2: SGHTA and FQGNSA. The chain's CDR3 is CASSPNAAAGNTIYF. The CDR3 DNA reads TGTGCCAGCAGCCCGAACGCGGCGGCTGGAAACACCATATATTTT.

The V gene is TRBV7-6, the J gene TRBJ1-2; weak D call: TRBD1 (6 bases). CDR1 and CDR2 (germline): SGHVS, FNYEAQ. The CDR3 is 16 amino acids. V was pared by 1 base and J by 0 bases, with 12 bases between. The CDR3 coding sequence is TGTGCCAGCAGCTTAGGAGCTCAGGGGACTAACTATGGCTACACCTTC. Protein product: CASSLGAQGTNYGYTF.

This chain links TRBV28 with TRBJ1-4; 7 bases agree with TRBD1. The V gene's germline CDR1 is MDHEN and CDR2 SYDVKM. After removal of 1 base from V and 3 bases from J, the junction contained 2 bases not matched to a gene. This CDR3 spans 15 amino acids. The CDR3 loop reads CASSLLGQSNEKLFF. In DNA form, the CDR3 reads TGTGCCAGCAGTTTATTGGGACAGTCTAATGAAAAACTGTTTTTT.

About this clone itself: Other DNA variants within this sample encode the same CDR3. The V gene is TRBV28, the J gene TRBJ1-5; the D is unclear. There are 12 residues in the CDR3. Germline V gene lookup returns CDR1 MDHEN and CDR2 SYDVKM. V lost 0 bases to trimming and J lost 7 bases, with 4 bases between them. CDR3 region: CASSLWGQPQHF. CDR3 nucleotides: TGTGCCAGCAGTTTATGGGGCCAGCCCCAGCATTTT.